These T cell receptor beta chains were read from a single sample in a study of blood T cell repertoires in COVID-19. The repertoire was sequenced with immunoSEQ multiplex PCR; TCRdb's copy has only in-frame clones and lacks some. The sample has under 200,000 clones, around 82% seen once. Sample: peripheral blood. The origin of the receptors is a young man with active or convalescent COVID-19. The CDR3 runs from the conserved cysteine through the conserved F or W. The D gene is left open where the match is weak. Clone size is not always given. Where it is, it says once, few, many or a class for expanded clones.

j_call,d_call,v_call,clone_size,cdr3_aa,cdr3_nt
TRBJ2-5,.,TRBV3-1/TRBV3-2,.,CASSQFQGLETQYF,TGTGCCAGCAGCCAATTCCAGGGTTTAGAGACCCAGTACTTC
TRBJ2-5,.,TRBV3-1/TRBV3-2,.,CASSQEQGGQETQYF,TGTGCCAGCAGCCAAGAACAGGGCGGTCAAGAGACCCAGTACTTC
TRBJ2-7,.,TRBV29-1,.,CSAGGTLEQYF,TGCAGCGCCGGAGGGACCCTCGAGCAGTACTTC
TRBJ1-3,.,TRBV30,once,CAWSVGANSGNTIYF,TGTGCCTGGAGTGTAGGGGCCAACTCTGGAAACACCATATATTTT
TRBJ2-5,.,TRBV10-3,.,CATGISWTETQYF,TGTGCCACCGGGATCTCTTGGACAGAGACCCAGTACTTC
TRBJ2-2,TRBD1,TRBV4-1,once,CASRLRTGGANTGELFF,TGCGCCAGCAGACTAAGGACAGGGGGCGCGAACACCGGGGAGCTGTTTTTT
TRBJ2-5,.,TRBV15,.,CATSRDTGNKETQYF,TGTGCCACCAGCAGAGACACCGGGAACAAAGAGACCCAGTACTTC
TRBJ2-3,TRBD2,TRBV4-2,few,CASSSTSGSGSDTQYF,TGTGCCAGCAGCAGCACTAGCGGGAGTGGTTCAGATACGCAGTATTTT
TRBJ2-2,TRBD1,TRBV5-1,.,CASSWGQEYTGELFF,TGCGCCAGCAGCTGGGGACAGGAATACACCGGGGAGCTGTTTTTT
TRBJ1-3,TRBD1,TRBV18,once,CASSPLPRTGGVGNTIYF,TGTGCCAGCTCACCACTCCCGAGGACAGGGGGCGTTGGAAACACCATATATTTT
TRBJ1-1,TRBD1,TRBV5-6,few,CASSLWTGAMNTEAFF,TGTGCCAGCAGCCTATGGACAGGGGCTATGAACACTGAAGCTTTCTTT
TRBJ2-5,TRBD2,TRBV6-2/TRBV6-3,.,CASSRLGLAGVGETQYF,TGTGCCAGCAGTCGCCTGGGACTAGCGGGAGTAGGGGAGACCCAGTACTTC
TRBJ2-1,.,TRBV10-3,once,CAISQTGDNNEQFF,TGTGCCATCAGTCAGACAGGAGATAACAATGAGCAGTTCTTC
TRBJ1-2,.,TRBV7-9,few,CASSLTSLSGYTF,TGTGCCAGCAGCTTAACGAGTTTGTCTGGCTACACCTTC
TRBJ1-1,.,TRBV25-1,.,CASSEYQWGATEAFF,TGTGCCAGCAGTGAATATCAATGGGGCGCAACTGAAGCTTTCTTT
TRBJ2-5,TRBD2,TRBV27,many,CASSVDTSGGSETQYF,TGTGCCAGCAGTGTAGATACTAGCGGGGGGTCGGAGACCCAGTACTTC
TRBJ2-4,TRBD2,TRBV29-1,.,CSVRTSGGGRNIQYF,TGCAGCGTTAGGACTAGCGGGGGAGGTCGAAACATTCAGTACTTC
TRBJ2-1,TRBD1,TRBV5-4,.,CASSTGDRGRLGQFF,TGTGCCAGCAGCACCGGGGACAGGGGGCGTCTGGGGCAGTTCTTC
TRBJ1-2,.,TRBV2,.,CASSEGQGRGYTF,TGTGCCAGCAGTGAAGGGCAGGGAAGGGGCTACACCTTC
TRBJ2-1,TRBD1,TRBV5-4,.,CASSLEPGQGDEQFF,TGTGCCAGCAGCTTGGAACCGGGACAGGGGGATGAGCAGTTCTTC
TRBJ2-2,TRBD2,TRBV7-8,few,CASSRGASGRSRGGELFF,TGTGCCAGCAGCCGAGGGGCTAGCGGGAGATCTCGAGGGGGGGAGCTGTTTTTT
TRBJ2-1,TRBD1,TRBV11-2,.,CASNPGQGNEQFF,TGTGCCAGCAATCCAGGACAGGGCAATGAGCAGTTCTTC
TRBJ1-5,TRBD1,TRBV6-5,.,CASSRTGKGDQPQHF,TGTGCCAGCAGCCGGACAGGGAAGGGGGATCAGCCCCAGCATTTT
TRBJ2-5,TRBD2,TRBV24-1,.,CATSAPGGTRGRRGLTQYF,TGTGCCACCAGTGCCCCCGGCGGGACTAGGGGCCGGCGGGGGTTGACCCAGTACTTC
TRBJ2-5,.,TRBV5-1,.,CASSLLLEQETQYF,TGCGCCAGCAGCTTACTTCTAGAACAAGAGACCCAGTACTTC
TRBJ2-4,.,TRBV4-3,.,CASSQEFWSGDTGKNIQYF,TGCGCCAGCAGCCAAGAGTTTTGGTCCGGGGATACGGGCAAAAACATTCAGTACTTC
TRBJ1-4,.,TRBV14,.,CASSQQTITLATNEKLFF,TGTGCCAGCAGCCAACAGACCATTACACTAGCAACTAATGAAAAACTGTTTTTT
TRBJ1-5,TRBD1,TRBV7-2,few,CASSLAAGGGQPQHF,TGTGCCAGCAGCTTAGCGGCAGGGGGAGGTCAGCCCCAGCATTTT